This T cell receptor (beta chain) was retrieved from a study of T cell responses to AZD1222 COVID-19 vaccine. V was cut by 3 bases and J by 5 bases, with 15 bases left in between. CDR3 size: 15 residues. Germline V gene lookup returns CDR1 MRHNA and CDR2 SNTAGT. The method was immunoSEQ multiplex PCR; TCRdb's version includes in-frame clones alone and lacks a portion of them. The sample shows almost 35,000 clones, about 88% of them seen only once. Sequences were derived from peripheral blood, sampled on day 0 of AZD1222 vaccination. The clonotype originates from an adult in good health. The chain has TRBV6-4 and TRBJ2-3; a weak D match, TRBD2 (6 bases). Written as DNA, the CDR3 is TGTGCCAGCAGTGATGGCGCCGGGAGTGGAGATACGCAGTATTTT. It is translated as CASSDGAGSGDTQYF.